The T cell receptor (beta chain) under discussion was sequenced for a study of T cells in Graves' hyperthyroidism and ophthalmopathy. General observations from the study: The majority of expanded thyroid clonotypes above 0.001 also appeared in blood.

Diagnosing involved the use of clinical symptoms, serum thyroxine and TRAb, thyroid ultrasound and orbital computed tomography. Amplification of TCR beta CDR3 regions was performed using RNA transcripts as template. First-round RT-PCR with HTBI primers amplified the TCR CDR3 region. From the multiplex PCR reads, TCRdb called clonotypes with MiXCR, one entry per CDR3 protein. This table holds about 210,000 distinct CDR3 sequences, about a sixth found once. This clonotype came up many times. What it binds is not known. The junction had 5 bases not matched to a gene; V was cut back by 4 bases and J by 0 bases. The length of the CDR3 is 16 residues.

The sequence was collected from a man aged 45 to 65 with Graves' hyperthyroidism. The V gene is TRBV12-3 or TRBV12-4, the J gene TRBJ2-7; 11 nucleotides align to TRBD2. The sequenced sample consisted of blood. The CDR3 spells CASSSHGTSGSYEQYF. As DNA, the CDR3 is TGTGCCAGCAGTTCGCATGGGACTAGCGGCTCCTACGAGCAGTACTTC.